These T cell receptor beta chains were read from a single sample in a study of blood T cell repertoires in COVID-19. The repertoire was sequenced with immunoSEQ multiplex PCR; TCRdb's copy has only in-frame clones and lacks some. The table shows some 220,000 clones, with 75% to 85% occurring only once. Input material: peripheral blood. These receptors originate from a woman aged 65 to 85 with COVID-19, enrolled during active disease. Both conserved end residues are part of each CDR3. The order of the fields is J gene, V gene, clone size, D gene, CDR3 protein, CDR3 DNA. D genes are given only for firm matches. Size is stated for part of the rows, as once, few or many counts, or as a class when the clone is expanded.

>TRBJ1-5|TRBV30|-|TRBD1
CAWGVGGNNQPQHF
TGTGCCTGGGGGGTAGGGGGCAACAATCAGCCCCAGCATTTT
>TRBJ1-1|TRBV6-2/TRBV6-3|-|TRBD1
CASSNTPGTGRTEAFF
TGTGCCAGCAGTAATACCCCCGGGACAGGGAGAACTGAAGCTTTCTTT
>TRBJ2-5|TRBV11-3|-|-
CASSLSAQETQYF
TGTGCCAGCAGCTTGAGCGCACAAGAGACCCAGTACTTC
>TRBJ2-5|TRBV28|-|TRBD1
CASSFPGTAGQETQYF
TGTGCCAGCAGTTTCCCGGGGACAGCAGGCCAAGAGACCCAGTACTTC
>TRBJ1-2|TRBV30|-|-
CARSLRGLANYGYTF
TGTGCCAGAAGTCTTAGGGGGTTAGCTAACTATGGCTACACCTTC
>TRBJ1-1|TRBV7-2|-|TRBD1
CASSTAGGRNTEAFF
TGTGCCAGCAGCACAGCAGGGGGGCGGAACACTGAAGCTTTCTTT
>TRBJ1-5|TRBV28|-|TRBD1
CASSGGGHRGNQPQHF
TGTGCCAGCAGCGGGGGGGGCCACAGGGGTAATCAGCCCCAGCATTTT
>TRBJ2-7|TRBV28|few|TRBD2
CASSLFSSGRVGEQYF
TGTGCCAGCAGTTTATTCTCTAGCGGGCGAGTGGGCGAGCAGTACTTC
>TRBJ1-2|TRBV6-2/TRBV6-3|few|-
CASSARGLINYGYTF
TGTGCCAGCAGTGCGCGGGGGCTGATCAACTATGGCTACACCTTC
>TRBJ1-5|TRBV28|-|-
CASRPQGNQPQHF
TGTGCCAGCAGACCCCAGGGTAATCAGCCCCAGCATTTT
>TRBJ1-2|TRBV5-1|-|TRBD1
CASSWGQGSYGYTF
TGCGCCAGCAGCTGGGGACAGGGGAGCTATGGCTACACCTTC
>TRBJ2-1|TRBV5-1|once|TRBD2
CASSWTSGIYNEQFF
TGCGCCAGCAGCTGGACTAGCGGGATTTACAATGAGCAGTTCTTC
>TRBJ2-7|TRBV30|-|-
CAWMTGFYEQYF
TGTGCCTGGATGACAGGATTCTACGAGCAGTACTTC
>TRBJ2-1|TRBV24-1|-|TRBD1
CATSDPGQGYNEQFF
TGTGCCACCAGTGATCCGGGACAGGGGTACAATGAGCAGTTCTTC
>TRBJ2-7|TRBV6-6|-|-
CASSYSRQGYEQYF
TGTGCCAGCAGTTACTCTCGTCAGGGCTACGAGCAGTACTTC
>TRBJ2-7|TRBV21-1|few|-
CASSTTFGAGPREDSYEQYF
TGTGCCAGCAGCACTACTTTTGGAGCGGGTCCCCGCGAGGACTCCTACGAGCAGTACTTC
>TRBJ2-1|TRBV10-3|-|TRBD2
CAIKTTASGRGAYNEQFF
TGTGCCATCAAGACGACGGCTAGCGGGAGAGGGGCCTACAATGAGCAGTTCTTC
>TRBJ2-2|TRBV18|-|TRBD1
CASAPGQGLAAGELFF
TGTGCCAGCGCCCCGGGACAGGGGTTGGCGGCCGGGGAGCTGTTTTTT
>TRBJ2-7|TRBV18|once|TRBD1
CASSPPGQDEQYF
TGTGCCAGCTCTCCTCCCGGACAGGACGAGCAGTACTTC
>TRBJ2-6|TRBV27|once|-
CASSFGNLAGANVLTF
TGTGCCAGCAGTTTCGGGAACCTAGCTGGGGCCAACGTCCTGACTTTC
>TRBJ1-6|TRBV19|-|-
CASNLSGGGPLHF
TGTGCCAGTAACTTATCTGGGGGAGGACCCCTCCACTTT
>TRBJ1-5|TRBV5-6|-|TRBD1
CASSLGRGQQQPQHF
TGTGCCAGCAGCTTGGGCAGGGGGCAACAACAGCCCCAGCATTTT
>TRBJ1-2|TRBV19|-|-
CASSIGYSQGYGYTF
TGTGCCAGTAGTATAGGGTACAGTCAGGGCTATGGCTACACCTTC
>TRBJ1-1|TRBV4-3|-|-
CASSQEQGGTEAFF
TGCGCCAGCAGCCAAGAGCAGGGTGGCACTGAAGCTTTCTTT
>TRBJ2-1|TRBV7-2|once|-
CASSSQVYNEQFF
TGTGCCAGCAGCTCCCAGGTGTACAATGAGCAGTTCTTC
>TRBJ2-1|TRBV24-1|-|TRBD2
CATSEWGGGRGNEQFF
TGTGCCACCAGTGAATGGGGCGGCGGGAGGGGGAATGAGCAGTTCTTC
>TRBJ1-1|TRBV9|-|-
CASSVAPSNTEAFF
TGTGCCAGCAGCGTAGCTCCTAGTAACACTGAAGCTTTCTTT
>TRBJ2-3|TRBV7-2|-|-
CASSPSRGYTQYF
TGTGCCAGCAGCCCGAGCAGAGGTTATACGCAGTATTTT
>TRBJ1-1|TRBV14|once|-
CASSQSRGDQAFF
TGTGCCAGCAGCCAAAGCAGGGGAGATCAGGCTTTCTTT
>TRBJ2-7|TRBV24-1|few|TRBD2
CATSDSTSGKEQYF
TGTGCCACCAGTGATTCGACTAGCGGGAAGGAGCAGTACTTC
>TRBJ2-7|TRBV5-1|few|TRBD2
CASSTGLAPGYEQYF
TGCGCCAGCAGCACGGGACTAGCGCCCGGGTACGAGCAGTACTTC
>TRBJ2-7|TRBV3-1/TRBV3-2|-|-
CASSQSGYEQYF
TGTGCCAGCAGCCAATCCGGCTACGAGCAGTACTTC
>TRBJ1-1|TRBV7-9|-|TRBD1
CASSYDRVNTEAFF
TGTGCCAGCAGTTATGACAGGGTGAACACTGAAGCTTTCTTT
>TRBJ2-7|TRBV4-2|once|TRBD2
CASSRAGLGYEQYF
TGTGCCAGCAGCCGCGCCGGACTAGGCTACGAGCAGTACTTC
>TRBJ1-2|TRBV29-1|-|-
CSAGRGAGYGYTF
TGCAGCGCTGGTCGGGGGGCAGGCTATGGCTACACCTTC
>TRBJ2-5|TRBV27|-|TRBD1
CASSLSMRGPQETQYF
TGTGCCAGCAGTTTATCGATGAGGGGGCCCCAAGAGACCCAGTACTTC
>TRBJ1-4|TRBV5-5|-|-
CASSPVSTNEKLFF
TGTGCCAGCAGCCCCGTTTCGACTAATGAAAAACTGTTTTTT
>TRBJ1-5|TRBV7-7|-|-
CASSLANPGGPYQPQHF
TGTGCCAGCAGCTTAGCGAACCCGGGGGGACCATATCAGCCCCAGCATTTT
>TRBJ1-6|TRBV7-2|-|-
CASSTTVRAGAGSPLHF
TGTGCCAGCAGCACCACTGTCCGGGCAGGGGCCGGTTCACCCCTCCACTTT
>TRBJ2-1|TRBV5-4|-|-
CASSRGGLADNEQFF
TGTGCCAGCAGCCGAGGCGGGCTTGCAGACAATGAGCAGTTCTTC
>TRBJ2-7|TRBV7-9|-|-
CASSLAKGEQYF
TGTGCCAGCAGCTTAGCGAAGGGGGAGCAGTACTTC
>TRBJ2-2|TRBV29-1|once|-
CSVLAVMNTGELFF
TGCAGCGTTTTAGCGGTTATGAACACCGGGGAGCTGTTTTTT